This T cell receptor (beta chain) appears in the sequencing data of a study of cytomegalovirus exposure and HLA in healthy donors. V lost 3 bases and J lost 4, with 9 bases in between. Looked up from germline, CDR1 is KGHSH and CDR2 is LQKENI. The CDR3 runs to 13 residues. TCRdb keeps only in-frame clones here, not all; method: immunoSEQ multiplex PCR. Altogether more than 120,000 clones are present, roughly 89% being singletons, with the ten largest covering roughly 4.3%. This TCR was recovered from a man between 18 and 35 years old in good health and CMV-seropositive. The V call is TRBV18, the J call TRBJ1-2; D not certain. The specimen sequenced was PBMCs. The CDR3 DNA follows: TGTGCCAGCTCACCCGACACGACCTATGGCTACACCTTC. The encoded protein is CASSPDTTYGYTF.